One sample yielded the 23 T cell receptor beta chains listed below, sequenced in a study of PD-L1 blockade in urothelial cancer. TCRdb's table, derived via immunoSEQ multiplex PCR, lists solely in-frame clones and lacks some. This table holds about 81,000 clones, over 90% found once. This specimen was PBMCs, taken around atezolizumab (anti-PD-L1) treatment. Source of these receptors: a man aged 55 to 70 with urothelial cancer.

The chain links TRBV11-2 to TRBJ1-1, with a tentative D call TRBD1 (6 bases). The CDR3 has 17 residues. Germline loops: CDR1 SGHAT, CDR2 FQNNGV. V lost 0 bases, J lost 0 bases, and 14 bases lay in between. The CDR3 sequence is CASSLDLSGQLNTEAFF. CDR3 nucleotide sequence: TGTGCCAGCAGCTTAGATCTATCAGGACAGTTGAACACTGAAGCTTTCTTT.

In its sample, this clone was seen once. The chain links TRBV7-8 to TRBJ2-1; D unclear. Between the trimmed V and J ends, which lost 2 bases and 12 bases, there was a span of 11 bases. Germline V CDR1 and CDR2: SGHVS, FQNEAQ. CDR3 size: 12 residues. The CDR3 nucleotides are TGTGCCAGCAGCTTACCCCAGGTGGGGCAGTTCTTC. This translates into CASSLPQVGQFF.

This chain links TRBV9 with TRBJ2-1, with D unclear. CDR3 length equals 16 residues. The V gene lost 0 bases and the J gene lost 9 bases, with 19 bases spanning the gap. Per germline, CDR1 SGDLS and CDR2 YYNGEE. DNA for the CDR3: TGTGCCAGCAGCGTAGGGAGAACCCTCGGCTTGGGTGAGCAGTTCTTC. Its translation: CASSVGRTLGLGEQFF.

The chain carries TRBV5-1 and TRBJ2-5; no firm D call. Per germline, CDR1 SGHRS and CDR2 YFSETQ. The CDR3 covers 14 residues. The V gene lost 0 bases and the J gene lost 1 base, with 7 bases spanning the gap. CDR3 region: CASSLDRTQETQYF. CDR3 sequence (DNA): TGCGCCAGCAGCTTGGACAGAACCCAAGAGACCCAGTACTTC.

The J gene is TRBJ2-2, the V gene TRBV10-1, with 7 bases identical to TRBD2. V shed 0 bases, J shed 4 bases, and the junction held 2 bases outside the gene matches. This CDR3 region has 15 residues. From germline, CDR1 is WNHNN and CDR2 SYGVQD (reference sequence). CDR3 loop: CASSESGGGTGELFF. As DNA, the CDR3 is TGCGCCAGCAGTGAGTCGGGGGGGGGCACCGGGGAGCTGTTTTTT.

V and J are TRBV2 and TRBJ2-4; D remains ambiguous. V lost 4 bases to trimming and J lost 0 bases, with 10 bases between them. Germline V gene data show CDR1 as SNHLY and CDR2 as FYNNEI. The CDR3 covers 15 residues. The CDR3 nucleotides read TGTGCCAGCAGTGGGGCAGATTTAGCCAAAAACATTCAGTACTTC. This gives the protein CASSGADLAKNIQYF.

For the CDR3, the DNA is TGTGCCAGCAGCTTGGCGTCCACCCCGGGCACAGATACGCAGTATTTT. Its protein is CASSLASTPGTDTQYF. The rearrangement links TRBV5-5 to TRBJ2-3; D remains ambiguous. Germline V gives CDR1 SGHKS, CDR2 YYEKEE (reference sequence). The CDR3 has 16 residues. The V gene lost 0 bases and the J gene lost 1 base, with 12 bases spanning the gap. Together with reference TRBV5-5 and TRBJ2-3, the CDR3 gives the full variable domain: DAGVTQSPTHLIKTRGQQVTLRCSPISGHKSVSWYQQVLGQGPQFIFQYYEKEERGRGNFPDRFSARQFPNYSSELNVNALLLGDSALYLCASSLASTPGTDTQYFGPGTRLTVL.

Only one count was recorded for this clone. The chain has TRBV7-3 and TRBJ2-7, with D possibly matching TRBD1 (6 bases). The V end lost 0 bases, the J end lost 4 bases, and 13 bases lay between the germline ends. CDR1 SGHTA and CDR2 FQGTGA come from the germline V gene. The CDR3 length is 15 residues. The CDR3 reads CASSLTRTEGYEQYF. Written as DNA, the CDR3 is TGTGCCAGCAGCTTAACCCGGACAGAAGGGTACGAGCAGTACTTC.

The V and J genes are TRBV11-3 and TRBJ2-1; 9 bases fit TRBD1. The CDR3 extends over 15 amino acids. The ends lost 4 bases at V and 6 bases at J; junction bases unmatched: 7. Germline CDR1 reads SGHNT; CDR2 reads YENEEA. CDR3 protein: CASSSGTGISNEQFF. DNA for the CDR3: TGTGCCAGCAGCTCCGGGACAGGGATAAGCAATGAGCAGTTCTTC.

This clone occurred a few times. The CDR3 nucleotides are TGTGCCAGCAGCTCAGGGGTGTATGGCTACACCTTC. This sequence encodes CASSSGVYGYTF. The rearrangement links TRBV5-8 to TRBJ1-2; possible D gene TRBD1, 6 bases. The CDR3 runs 12 residues. Germline V gene sequence: CDR1 SGHTS, CDR2 YDEGEE. The V and J ends lost 3 bases and 5 bases respectively, with 8 bases between them.

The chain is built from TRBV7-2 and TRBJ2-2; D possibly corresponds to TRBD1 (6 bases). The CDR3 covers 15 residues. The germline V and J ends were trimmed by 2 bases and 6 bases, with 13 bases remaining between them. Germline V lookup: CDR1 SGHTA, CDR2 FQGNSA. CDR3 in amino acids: CASSLQGPLAGELFF. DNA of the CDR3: TGTGCCAGCAGCTTACAGGGGCCGCTGGCCGGGGAGCTGTTTTTT. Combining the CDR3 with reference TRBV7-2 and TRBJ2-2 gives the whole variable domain GAGVSQSPSNKVTEKGKDVELRCDPISGHTALYWYRQSLGQGLEFLIYFQGNSAPDKSGLPSDRFSAERTGGSVSTLTIQRTQQEDSAVYLCASSLQGPLAGELFFGEGSRLTVL.

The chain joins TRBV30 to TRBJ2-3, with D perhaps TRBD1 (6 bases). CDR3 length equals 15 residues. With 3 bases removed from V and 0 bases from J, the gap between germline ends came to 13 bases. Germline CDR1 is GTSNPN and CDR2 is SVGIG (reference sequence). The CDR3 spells CAWSARTASTDTQYF. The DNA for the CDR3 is TGTGCCTGGAGCGCCCGGACAGCTAGCACAGATACGCAGTATTTT.

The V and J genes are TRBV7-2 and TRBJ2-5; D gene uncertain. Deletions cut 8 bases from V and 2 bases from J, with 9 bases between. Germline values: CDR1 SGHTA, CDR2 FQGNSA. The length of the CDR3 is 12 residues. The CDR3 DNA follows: TGTGCCAGCGGAGCGCTACAAGAGACCCAGTACTTC. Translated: CASGALQETQYF.

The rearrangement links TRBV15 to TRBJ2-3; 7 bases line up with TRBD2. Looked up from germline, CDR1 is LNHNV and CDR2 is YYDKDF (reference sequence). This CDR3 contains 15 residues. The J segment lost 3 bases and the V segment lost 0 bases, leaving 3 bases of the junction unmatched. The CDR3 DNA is TGTGCCACCAGCAGAGATGAGCGGGGTACAGATACGCAGTATTTT. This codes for CATSRDERGTDTQYF.

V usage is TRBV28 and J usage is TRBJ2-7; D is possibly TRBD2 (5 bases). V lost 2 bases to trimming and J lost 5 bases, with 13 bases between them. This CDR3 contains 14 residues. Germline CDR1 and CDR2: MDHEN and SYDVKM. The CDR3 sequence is CASSLRGQDHEQYF. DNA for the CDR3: TGTGCCAGCAGTTTACGCGGGCAAGACCACGAGCAGTACTTC.

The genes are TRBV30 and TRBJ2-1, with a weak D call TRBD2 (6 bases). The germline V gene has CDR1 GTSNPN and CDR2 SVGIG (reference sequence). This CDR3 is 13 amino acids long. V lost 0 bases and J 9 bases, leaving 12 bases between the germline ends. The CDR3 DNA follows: TGTGCCTGGAGTGTAAGGTCGGGAGTTGAGCAGTTCTTC. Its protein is CAWSVRSGVEQFF.

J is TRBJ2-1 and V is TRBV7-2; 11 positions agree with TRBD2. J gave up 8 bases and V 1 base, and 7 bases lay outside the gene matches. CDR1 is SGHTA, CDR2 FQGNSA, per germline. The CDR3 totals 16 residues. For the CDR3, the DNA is TGTGCCAGCAGCTTAGGGTTGGCTAGCGGGGGGCATGAGCAGTTCTTC. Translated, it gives CASSLGLASGGHEQFF. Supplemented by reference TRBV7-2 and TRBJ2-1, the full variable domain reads GAGVSQSPSNKVTEKGKDVELRCDPISGHTALYWYRQSLGQGLEFLIYFQGNSAPDKSGLPSDRFSAERTGGSVSTLTIQRTQQEDSAVYLCASSLGLASGGHEQFFGPGTRLTVL.

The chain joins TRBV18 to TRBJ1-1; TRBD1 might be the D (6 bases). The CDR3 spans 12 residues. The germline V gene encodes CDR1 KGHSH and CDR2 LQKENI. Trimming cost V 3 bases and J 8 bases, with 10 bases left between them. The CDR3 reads CASSPMGAEAFF. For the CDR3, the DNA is TGTGCCAGCTCACCGATGGGGGCCGAAGCTTTCTTT.

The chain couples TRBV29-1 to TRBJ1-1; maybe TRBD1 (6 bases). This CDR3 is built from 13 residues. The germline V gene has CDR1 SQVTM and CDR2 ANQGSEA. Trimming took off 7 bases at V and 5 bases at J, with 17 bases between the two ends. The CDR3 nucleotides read TGCAGCGCCTTCAGGGGTGATGTTACTGAAGCTTTCTTT. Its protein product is CSAFRGDVTEAFF.

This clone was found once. DNA for the CDR3: TGTGCCAGCAAGAAAGCCGATAGCACAGATACGCAGTATTTT. The encoded protein is CASKKADSTDTQYF. The chain has TRBV27 and TRBJ2-3; D call uncertain. The CDR3 extends over 14 amino acids. Germline values: CDR1 MNHEY, CDR2 SMNVEV (reference sequence). Trimming cost V 7 bases and J 0 bases, with 11 bases left between them.

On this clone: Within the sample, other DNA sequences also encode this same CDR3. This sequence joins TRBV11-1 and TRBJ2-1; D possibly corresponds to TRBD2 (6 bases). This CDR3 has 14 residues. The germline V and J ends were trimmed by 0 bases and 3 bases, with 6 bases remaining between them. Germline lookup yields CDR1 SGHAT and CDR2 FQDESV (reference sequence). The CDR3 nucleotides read TGTGCCAGCAGCTTAGCGGGGGGCTACAATGAGCAGTTCTTC. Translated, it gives CASSLAGGYNEQFF.

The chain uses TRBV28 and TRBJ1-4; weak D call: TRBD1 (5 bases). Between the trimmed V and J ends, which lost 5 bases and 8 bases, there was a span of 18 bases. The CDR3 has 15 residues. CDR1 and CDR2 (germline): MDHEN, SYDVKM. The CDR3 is CASSPPQGMEEKLFF. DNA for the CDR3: TGTGCCAGCAGTCCACCTCAGGGAATGGAAGAAAAACTGTTTTTT. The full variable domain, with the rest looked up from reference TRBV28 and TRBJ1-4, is DVKVTQSSRYLVKRTGEKVFLECVQDMDHENMFWYRQDPGLGLRLIYFSYDVKMKEKGDIPEGYSVSREKKERFSLILESASTNQTSMYLCASSPPQGMEEKLFFGSGTQLSVL.

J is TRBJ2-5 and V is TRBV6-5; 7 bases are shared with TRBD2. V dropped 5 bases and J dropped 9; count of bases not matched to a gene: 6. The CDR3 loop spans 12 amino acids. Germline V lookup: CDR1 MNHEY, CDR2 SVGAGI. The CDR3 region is CASSGGGMAQYF. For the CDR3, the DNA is TGTGCCAGCAGTGGGGGGGGTATGGCCCAGTACTTC.